This entry features one T cell receptor (beta chain) sequence. Its antigen is still unknown. This sample is drawn from a study of blood T cells in healthy people across ages. Through a sample-barcoded 5' primer and a J-beta primer mix, a second PCR was run for about 7 to 12 cycles. Tagging of each cDNA molecule was performed by a template-switch adaptor with 12 random nucleotides. MiXCR, applied by TCRdb to the 5' RACE reads, yields one record per CDR3 protein. The data show some 780,000 distinct CDR3 sequences, around three fifths seen once. Regarding the study as a whole: Age brought a roughly linear fall in TCR beta diversity measured per million T cells.

Trimming cost V 1 base and J 8 bases, with 9 bases left between them. The length of the CDR3 is 13 residues. The germline V gene has CDR1 LNHDA and CDR2 SQIVND (reference sequence). Material for sequencing was blood. The receptor's source is a man aged 40-49 years in good health. J is TRBJ2-4 and V is TRBV19; D gene unclear. The CDR3 DNA sequence: TGTGCCAGTAGTATAGCTGGGTGGGACATTCAGTACTTC. This encodes CASSIAGWDIQYF.